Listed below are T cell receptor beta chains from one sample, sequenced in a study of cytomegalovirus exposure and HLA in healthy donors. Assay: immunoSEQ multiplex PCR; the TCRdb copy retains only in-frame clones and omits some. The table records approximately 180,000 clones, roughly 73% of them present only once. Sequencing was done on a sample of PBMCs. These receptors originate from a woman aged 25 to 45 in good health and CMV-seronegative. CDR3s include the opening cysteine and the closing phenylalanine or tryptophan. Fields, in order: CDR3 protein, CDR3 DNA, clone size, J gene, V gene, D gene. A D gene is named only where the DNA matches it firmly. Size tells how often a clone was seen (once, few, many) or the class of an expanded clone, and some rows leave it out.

CDR3: CASRAGNSPLHF; DNA: TGCGCCAGCAGGGCGGGGAATTCACCCCTCCACTTT; size: .; J: TRBJ1-6; V: TRBV5-1; D: .
CDR3: CASSLAPGPSYNSPLHF; DNA: TGTGCCAGCAGCTTGGCCCCAGGGCCCTCCTATAATTCACCCCTCCACTTT; size: .; J: TRBJ1-6; V: TRBV5-4; D: .
CDR3: CASSGRVLYGAFF; DNA: TGTGCCAGCAGTGGTCGGGTTCTCTACGGGGCTTTCTTT; size: few; J: TRBJ1-1; V: TRBV2; D: .
CDR3: CATRESTYNEQFF; DNA: TGTGCCACCCGGGAAAGTACCTACAATGAGCAGTTCTTC; size: few; J: TRBJ2-1; V: TRBV14; D: .
CDR3: CASSLRGGLFEAFF; DNA: TGTGCCAGCAGCTTAAGGGGGGGTTTATTTGAAGCTTTCTTT; size: .; J: TRBJ1-1; V: TRBV7-9; D: .
CDR3: CASSSTSGGLYEQYF; DNA: TGCGCCAGCAGCTCCACTAGCGGGGGACTCTACGAGCAGTACTTC; size: .; J: TRBJ2-7; V: TRBV5-1; D: TRBD2
CDR3: CAWSVGGSGANVLTF; DNA: TGTGCCTGGAGTGTAGGGGGATCTGGGGCCAACGTCCTGACTTTC; size: few; J: TRBJ2-6; V: TRBV30; D: .
CDR3: CASSRRGETNEKLFF; DNA: TGTGCCAGCAGCCGCAGGGGGGAAACTAATGAAAAACTGTTTTTT; size: .; J: TRBJ1-4; V: TRBV7-6; D: TRBD1
CDR3: CASTTGQRWEKLFF; DNA: TGTGCCAGTACCACGGGACAGCGATGGGAAAAACTGTTTTTT; size: .; J: TRBJ1-4; V: TRBV19; D: TRBD1
CDR3: CASSSGLAGLTDTQYF; DNA: TGTGCCAGCTCATCGGGACTAGCGGGCCTCACAGATACGCAGTATTTT; size: once; J: TRBJ2-3; V: TRBV18; D: TRBD2
CDR3: CSVGPSYEQYF; DNA: TGCAGTGTTGGCCCATCCTACGAGCAGTACTTC; size: .; J: TRBJ2-7; V: TRBV20-1; D: .
CDR3: CASGDRRLRGYTF; DNA: TGTGCCAGCGGGGACAGGAGATTAAGAGGCTACACCTTC; size: .; J: TRBJ1-2; V: TRBV6-1; D: TRBD1
CDR3: CASSKGSSTDTQYF; DNA: TGCGCCAGCAGCAAGGGGTCTAGCACAGATACGCAGTATTTT; size: few; J: TRBJ2-3; V: TRBV10-1; D: .
CDR3: CASSRGLDEKLFF; DNA: TGTGCCAGTTCAAGGGGGTTGGATGAAAAACTGTTTTTT; size: .; J: TRBJ1-4; V: TRBV19; D: .
CDR3: CASSQVARGTNEKLFF; DNA: TGCGCCAGCAGCCAAGTAGCAAGGGGCACTAATGAAAAACTGTTTTTT; size: .; J: TRBJ1-4; V: TRBV4-3; D: .
CDR3: CASSLYASGGQETQYF; DNA: TGTGCCAGCAGCTTGTATGCTAGCGGGGGGCAAGAGACCCAGTACTTC; size: .; J: TRBJ2-5; V: TRBV5-6; D: TRBD2
CDR3: CASSVAGTRVYNEQFF; DNA: TGTGCCAGCAGCGTAGCGGGGACTAGAGTCTACAATGAGCAGTTCTTC; size: .; J: TRBJ2-1; V: TRBV9; D: TRBD2
CDR3: CASSQREVEGARSLYF; DNA: TGTGCCAGCAGCCAAAGGGAGGTGGAGGGGGCGCGTTCTTTATATTTT; size: .; J: TRBJ1-3; V: TRBV4-2; D: TRBD1
CDR3: CASARWGRNEQFF; DNA: TGTGCCAGCGCGCGGTGGGGGCGCAATGAGCAGTTCTTC; size: .; J: TRBJ2-1; V: TRBV9; D: .
CDR3: CASSPETGSYEQYF; DNA: TGTGCCAGCTCACCTGAGACAGGGAGCTACGAGCAGTACTTC; size: .; J: TRBJ2-7; V: TRBV18; D: TRBD1
CDR3: CASSLVRGWPQHF; DNA: TGTGCCAGCAGCTTAGTTCGGGGTTGGCCCCAGCATTTT; size: .; J: TRBJ1-5; V: TRBV11-2; D: .
CDR3: CASSQRTRTADNSPLHF; DNA: TGCGCCAGCAGCCAGCGAACCAGGACAGCCGATAATTCACCCCTCCACTTT; size: .; J: TRBJ1-6; V: TRBV4-1; D: .
CDR3: CASSPGTANTEAFF; DNA: TGTGCCAGCAGCCCAGGGACAGCGAACACTGAAGCTTTCTTT; size: .; J: TRBJ1-1; V: TRBV7-9; D: TRBD1
CDR3: CATWGVQGTGELFF; DNA: TGTGCCACCTGGGGGGTACAGGGGACCGGGGAGCTGTTTTTT; size: .; J: TRBJ2-2; V: TRBV5-4; D: .
CDR3: CASSAGGGTVNEKLFF; DNA: TGTGCCAGCAGCGCCGGAGGGGGGACAGTAAATGAAAAACTGTTTTTT; size: .; J: TRBJ1-4; V: TRBV5-4; D: TRBD1
CDR3: CASSLRPGPISYNEQFF; DNA: TGTGCCAGCAGCTTGCGTCCGGGTCCGATCTCCTACAATGAGCAGTTCTTC; size: .; J: TRBJ2-1; V: TRBV5-6; D: .
CDR3: CASSSSGGDYEQYF; DNA: TGCGCCAGCAGCTCCTCGGGGGGGGACTACGAGCAGTACTTC; size: .; J: TRBJ2-7; V: TRBV5-1; D: TRBD2
CDR3: CASSTGTFTGPVSNQPQHF; DNA: TGTGCCAGCAGTACGGGAACCTTTACAGGGCCTGTTAGCAATCAGCCCCAGCATTTT; size: few; J: TRBJ1-5; V: TRBV27; D: .
CDR3: CASSSDKRVMNTEAFF; DNA: TGTGCCAGCAGCTCCGATAAGAGGGTTATGAACACTGAAGCTTTCTTT; size: .; J: TRBJ1-1; V: TRBV28; D: .
CDR3: CASSLGGLTSYEQYF; DNA: TGTGCCAGCAGCTTGGGAGGGCTTACCTCCTACGAGCAGTACTTC; size: .; J: TRBJ2-7; V: TRBV5-4; D: .
CDR3: CATPGGIGNTIYF; DNA: TGCGCCACCCCAGGGGGCATAGGAAACACCATATATTTT; size: once; J: TRBJ1-3; V: TRBV5-1; D: TRBD1
CDR3: CAWSVGGSQETQYF; DNA: TGTGCCTGGAGTGTGGGGGGGTCCCAAGAGACCCAGTACTTC; size: few; J: TRBJ2-5; V: TRBV30; D: TRBD2
CDR3: CASSPRGTEAFF; DNA: TGTGCCAGCAGCCCACGGGGAACTGAAGCTTTCTTT; size: .; J: TRBJ1-1; V: TRBV7-9; D: .
CDR3: CASSGTGGGRNSPLHF; DNA: TGTGCCAGTAGCGGGACGGGAGGGGGCAGGAATTCACCCCTCCACTTT; size: .; J: TRBJ1-6; V: TRBV19; D: TRBD1
CDR3: CASSPKPGQGSADTQYF; DNA: TGTGCCAGCAGCCCAAAACCGGGACAGGGGAGTGCAGATACGCAGTATTTT; size: few; J: TRBJ2-3; V: TRBV5-4; D: TRBD1
CDR3: CASTQRFTDTQYF; DNA: TGTGCCAGCACGCAGAGGTTCACAGATACGCAGTATTTT; size: .; J: TRBJ2-3; V: TRBV2; D: .
CDR3: CASLPQGSYYGGAFF; DNA: TGTGCCAGTCTCCCTCAGGGGAGTTATTACGGTGGAGCTTTCTTT; size: .; J: TRBJ1-1; V: TRBV19; D: .
CDR3: CASSRGTARNEKLFF; DNA: TGTGCCAGCAGCCGCGGGACAGCACGTAATGAAAAACTGTTTTTT; size: .; J: TRBJ1-4; V: TRBV7-2; D: TRBD1
CDR3: CASSNDRGQSDTQYF; DNA: TGTGCCAGCAGCAACGACAGGGGGCAGTCAGATACGCAGTATTTT; size: .; J: TRBJ2-3; V: TRBV2; D: TRBD1
CDR3: CASSLDPDTEAFF; DNA: TGTGCCAGCAGCTTAGATCCGGACACTGAAGCTTTCTTT; size: .; J: TRBJ1-1; V: TRBV11-3; D: .
CDR3: CASSQDRGLAMNTEAFF; DNA: TGCGCCAGCAGCCAGGACAGGGGGCTCGCTATGAACACTGAAGCTTTCTTT; size: once; J: TRBJ1-1; V: TRBV5-1; D: TRBD1
CDR3: CASSPSRTGGFSPLHF; DNA: TGTGCCAGCAGCCCTTCCCGGACAGGGGGCTTCTCACCCCTCCACTTT; size: few; J: TRBJ1-6; V: TRBV6-6; D: TRBD1
CDR3: CASSYSSARLAKEYF; DNA: TGTGCCAGCAGTTACTCTTCCGCTCGGCTAGCGAAGGAGTACTTC; size: .; J: TRBJ2-7; V: TRBV6-5; D: .
CDR3: CASSRGLPPYEQYF; DNA: TGTGCCAGCAGCCGAGGTCTTCCTCCATACGAGCAGTACTTC; size: .; J: TRBJ2-7; V: TRBV7-3; D: .
CDR3: CASSPRLYSYEQYF; DNA: TGTGCCAGCAGCCCCAGACTGTACTCCTACGAGCAGTACTTC; size: .; J: TRBJ2-7; V: TRBV5-4; D: .
CDR3: CASSRSMNTEAFF; DNA: TGTGCCAGTAGCAGATCAATGAACACTGAAGCTTTCTTT; size: .; J: TRBJ1-1; V: TRBV19; D: .
CDR3: CASSQGQGQAARELFF; DNA: TGCGCCAGCAGCCAAGGACAGGGCCAGGCTGCACGGGAGCTGTTTTTT; size: .; J: TRBJ2-2; V: TRBV4-1; D: TRBD1
CDR3: CASTKTLSTDTQYF; DNA: TGTGCCAGCACCAAAACATTAAGCACAGATACGCAGTATTTT; size: few; J: TRBJ2-3; V: TRBV7-2; D: .
CDR3: CVRSPRLAGDQETQYF; DNA: TGTGTCAGAAGTCCGAGACTAGCGGGGGACCAAGAGACCCAGTACTTC; size: few; J: TRBJ2-5; V: TRBV7-5; D: .